This TCR beta chain was sequenced in a study of breast tumors, draining lymph nodes, adjacent tissues. Notes on the study in general: Compared with lymph nodes, tumors were less diverse; compared with nontumor tissue, more. Luminal-like breast cancer showed significantly greater tumor-nontumor repertoire similarity than basal-like breast cancer did.

This clonotype was recorded many times. Antigen specificity is unknown. The CDR3 totals 16 residues. Trimming took 2 bases from V and 0 from J, leaving 8 bases between them. Germline CDR1 reads MNHEY; CDR2 reads SVGAGI. Each CDR3 protein gets one entry after TCRdb re-called the multiplex PCR reads with MiXCR. The sample has under 80,000 distinct CDR3 sequences, roughly two fifths seen once; the top ten hold 8.4%. The sample taken for sequencing was breast tumor tissue. The source is a female donor with breast cancer. Some clones in this sample may be carry-over from other donors' samples. The chain uses TRBV6-5 and TRBJ1-6; D ambiguous. DNA for the CDR3: TGTGCCAGCAGTTACGGCAGCTACTCCTATAATTCACCCCTCCACTTT. Protein: CASSYGSYSYNSPLHF.